The entry that follows covers one T cell receptor (beta chain) sequence. Antigen specificity is unknown. CDR3 length equals 15 residues. CDR1 is LNHDA and CDR2 is SQIVND in the germline V gene (reference sequence). Germline trimming cut 2 bases from V and 1 base from J; bases unmatched to any gene: 0. Libraries were prepared by immunoSEQ multiplex PCR; TCRdb keeps only in-frame clonotypes and omits some of them. Of over 45,000 clones listed, 80% to 95% were seen once; the top ten hold around 2.5%. Noted time point: baseline, week 1 (first vaccination visit). The treatment: pre-vaccination baseline after standard-of-care therapy. The record originates from a study of a mutant IDH1 vaccine in newly diagnosed glioma. The overall study: Antecedent treatment encompassed radiotherapy, temozolomide, or their combination; the majority received both.

Study-level results: Vaccine-induced responses were seen in less than 95% of patients, spanning several MHC alleles.

This receptor was obtained from a man between 45 and 60 years old with glioma. The rearrangement links TRBV19 to TRBJ2-7; TRBD2 matches 12 bases. The sample consisted of PBMCs, taken from a glioma patient treated with radiotherapy, temozolomide or both. The CDR3 nucleotides read TGTGCCAGTAGTATAACTAGCGGGGGGTCCTACGAGCAGTACTTC. This sequence encodes CASSITSGGSYEQYF. The variable domain in full, with the rest retrieved from reference TRBV19 and TRBJ2-7, is DGGITQSPKYLFRKEGQNVTLSCEQNLNHDAMYWYRQDPGQGLRLIYYSQIVNDFQKGDIAEGYSVSREKKESFPLTVTSAQKNPTAFYLCASSITSGGSYEQYFGPGTRLTVT.